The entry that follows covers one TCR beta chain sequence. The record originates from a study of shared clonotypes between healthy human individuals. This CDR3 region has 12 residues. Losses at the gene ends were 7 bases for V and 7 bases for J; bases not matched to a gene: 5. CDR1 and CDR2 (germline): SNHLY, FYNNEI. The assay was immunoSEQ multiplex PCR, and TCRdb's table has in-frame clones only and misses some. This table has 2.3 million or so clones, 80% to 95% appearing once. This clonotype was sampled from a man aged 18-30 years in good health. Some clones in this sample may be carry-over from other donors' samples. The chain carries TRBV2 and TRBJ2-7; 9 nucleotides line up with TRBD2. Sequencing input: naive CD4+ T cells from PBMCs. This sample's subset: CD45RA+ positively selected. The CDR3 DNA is TGTGCCAGCAAGCGGGAGGATAGGGAGCAGTACTTC. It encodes CASKREDREQYF.